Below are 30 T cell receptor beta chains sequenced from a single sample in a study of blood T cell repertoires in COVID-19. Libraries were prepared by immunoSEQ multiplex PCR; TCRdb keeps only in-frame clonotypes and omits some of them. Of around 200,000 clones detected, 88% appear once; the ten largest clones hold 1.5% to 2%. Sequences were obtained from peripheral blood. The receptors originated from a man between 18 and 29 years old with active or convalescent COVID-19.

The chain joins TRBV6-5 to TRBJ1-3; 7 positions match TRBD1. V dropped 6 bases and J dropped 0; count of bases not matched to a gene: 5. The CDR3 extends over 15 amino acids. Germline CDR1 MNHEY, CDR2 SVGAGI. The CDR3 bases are TGTGCCAGCAGCCGGGGACAGACCTCTGGAAACACCATATATTTT. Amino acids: CASSRGQTSGNTIYF.

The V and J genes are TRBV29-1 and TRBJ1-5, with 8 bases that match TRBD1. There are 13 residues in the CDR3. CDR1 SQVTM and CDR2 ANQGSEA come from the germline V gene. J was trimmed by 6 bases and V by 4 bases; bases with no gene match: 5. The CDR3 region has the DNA TGCAGCGTTGGACAGGGGTACAGTCAGCCCCAGCATTTT. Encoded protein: CSVGQGYSQPQHF.

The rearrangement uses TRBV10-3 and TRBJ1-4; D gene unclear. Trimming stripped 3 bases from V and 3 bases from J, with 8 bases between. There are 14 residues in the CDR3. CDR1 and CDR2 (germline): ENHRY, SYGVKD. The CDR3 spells CAISEGGPNEKLFF. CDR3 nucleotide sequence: TGTGCCATCAGTGAAGGAGGACCTAATGAAAAACTGTTTTTT.

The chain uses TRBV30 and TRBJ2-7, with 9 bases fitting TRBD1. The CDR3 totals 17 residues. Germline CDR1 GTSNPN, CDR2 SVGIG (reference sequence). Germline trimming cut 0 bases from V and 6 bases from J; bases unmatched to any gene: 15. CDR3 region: CAWSVRIRDRVTFEQYF. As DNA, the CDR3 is TGTGCCTGGAGTGTTCGAATTAGGGACAGGGTAACCTTCGAGCAGTACTTC.

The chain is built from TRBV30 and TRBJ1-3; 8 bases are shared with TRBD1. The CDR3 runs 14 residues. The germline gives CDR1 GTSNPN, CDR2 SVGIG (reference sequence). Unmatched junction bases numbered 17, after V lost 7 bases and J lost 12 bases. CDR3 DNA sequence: TGTGCCTTGAGGGCGACAGGGGCAGAGAGAGGCATATATTTT. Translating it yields CALRATGAERGIYF.

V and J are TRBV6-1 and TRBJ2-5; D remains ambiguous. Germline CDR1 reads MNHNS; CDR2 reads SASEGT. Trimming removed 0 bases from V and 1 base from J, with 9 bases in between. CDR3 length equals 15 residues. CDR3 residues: CASSEAGHSQETQYF. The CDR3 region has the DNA TGTGCCAGCAGTGAAGCGGGCCATTCCCAAGAGACCCAGTACTTC.

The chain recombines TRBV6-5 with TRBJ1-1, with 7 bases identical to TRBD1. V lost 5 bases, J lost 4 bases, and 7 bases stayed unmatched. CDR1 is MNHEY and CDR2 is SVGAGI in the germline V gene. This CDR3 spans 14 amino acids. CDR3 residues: CASSLDRVATEAFF. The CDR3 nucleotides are TGTGCCAGCAGTCTAGACAGGGTTGCCACTGAAGCTTTCTTT.

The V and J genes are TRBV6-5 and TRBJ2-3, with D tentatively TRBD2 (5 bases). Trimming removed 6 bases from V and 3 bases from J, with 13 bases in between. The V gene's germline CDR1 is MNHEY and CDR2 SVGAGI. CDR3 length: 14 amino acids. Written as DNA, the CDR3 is TGTGCCAGCAGCGGACTGGGAATTACAGATACGCAGTATTTT. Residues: CASSGLGITDTQYF.

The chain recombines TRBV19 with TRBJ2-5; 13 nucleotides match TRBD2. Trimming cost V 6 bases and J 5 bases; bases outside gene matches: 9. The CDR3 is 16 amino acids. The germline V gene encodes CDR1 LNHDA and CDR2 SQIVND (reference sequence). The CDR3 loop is CASSQPRTSGSETQYF. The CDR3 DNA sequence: TGTGCCAGTAGCCAACCGAGGACTAGCGGGAGTGAGACCCAGTACTTC.

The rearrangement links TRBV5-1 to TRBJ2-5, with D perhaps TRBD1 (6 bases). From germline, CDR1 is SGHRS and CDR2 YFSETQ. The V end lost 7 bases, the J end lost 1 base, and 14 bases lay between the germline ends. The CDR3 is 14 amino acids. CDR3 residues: CASERGGTQETQYF. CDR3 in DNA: TGCGCCAGCGAGAGAGGGGGTACCCAAGAGACCCAGTACTTC.

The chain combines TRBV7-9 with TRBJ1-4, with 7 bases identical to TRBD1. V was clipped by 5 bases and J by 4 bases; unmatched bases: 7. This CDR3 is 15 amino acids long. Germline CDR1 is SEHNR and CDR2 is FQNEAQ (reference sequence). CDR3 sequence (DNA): TGTGCCAGCAGCACCCCGACAGGGCGTAATGAAAAACTGTTTTTT. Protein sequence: CASSTPTGRNEKLFF.

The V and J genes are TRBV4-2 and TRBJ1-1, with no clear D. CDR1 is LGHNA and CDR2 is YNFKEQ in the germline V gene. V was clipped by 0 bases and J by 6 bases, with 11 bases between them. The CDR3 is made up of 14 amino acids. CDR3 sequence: CASSQERVGAEAFF. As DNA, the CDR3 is TGTGCCAGCAGCCAAGAGCGGGTTGGCGCTGAAGCTTTCTTT.

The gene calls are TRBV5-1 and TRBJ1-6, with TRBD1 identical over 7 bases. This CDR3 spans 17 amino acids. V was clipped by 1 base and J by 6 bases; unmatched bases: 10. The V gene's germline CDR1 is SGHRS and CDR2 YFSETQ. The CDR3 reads CASSLTRSGTANSPLHF. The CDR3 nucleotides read TGCGCCAGCAGCTTGACCCGATCCGGGACAGCTAATTCACCCCTCCACTTT.

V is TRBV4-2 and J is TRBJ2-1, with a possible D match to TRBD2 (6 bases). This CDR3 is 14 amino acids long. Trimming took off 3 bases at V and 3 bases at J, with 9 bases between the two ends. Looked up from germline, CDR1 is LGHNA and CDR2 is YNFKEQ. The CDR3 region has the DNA TGTGCCAGCAGCCACTCCGGGAGCTACAATGAGCAGTTCTTC. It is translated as CASSHSGSYNEQFF.

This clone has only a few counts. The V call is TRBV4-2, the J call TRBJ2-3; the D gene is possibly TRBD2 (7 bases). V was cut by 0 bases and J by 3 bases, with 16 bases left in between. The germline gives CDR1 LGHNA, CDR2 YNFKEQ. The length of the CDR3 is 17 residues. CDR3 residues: CASSQDGGGVGTDTQYF. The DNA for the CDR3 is TGTGCCAGCAGCCAAGATGGAGGGGGGGTCGGGACAGATACGCAGTATTTT.

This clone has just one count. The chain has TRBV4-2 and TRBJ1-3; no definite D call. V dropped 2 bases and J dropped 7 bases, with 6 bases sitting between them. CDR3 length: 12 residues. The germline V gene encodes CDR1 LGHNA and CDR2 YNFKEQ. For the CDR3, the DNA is TGTGCCAGCAGCCAAACGGTGAACACCATATATTTT. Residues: CASSQTVNTIYF.

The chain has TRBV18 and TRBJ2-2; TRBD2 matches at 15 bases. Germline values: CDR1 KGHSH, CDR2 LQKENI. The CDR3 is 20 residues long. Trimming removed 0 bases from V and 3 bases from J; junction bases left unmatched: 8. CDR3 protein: CASSPPGTSGRSVDTGELFF. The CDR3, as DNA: TGTGCCAGCTCACCACCTGGGACTAGCGGGAGGTCTGTTGACACCGGGGAGCTGTTTTTT.

The CDR3 DNA is TGTGCCAGCAGTTTTGTCTCTGGGGGCGGTGAAAAACTGTTTTTT. Protein sequence: CASSFVSGGGEKLFF. The rearrangement uses TRBV5-6 and TRBJ1-4; possible D gene TRBD1, 6 bases. Trimming pared 5 bases from V and 7 bases from J, leaving 18 bases between. Germline V gives CDR1 SGHDT, CDR2 YYEEEE. This CDR3 is built from 15 residues.

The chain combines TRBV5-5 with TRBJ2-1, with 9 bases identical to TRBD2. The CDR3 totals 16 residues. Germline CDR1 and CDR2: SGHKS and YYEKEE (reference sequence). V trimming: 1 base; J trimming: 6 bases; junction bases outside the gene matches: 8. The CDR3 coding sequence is TGTGCCAGCAGCTTGAGGTTGGGACTAGCAGGCAATGAGCAGTTCTTC. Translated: CASSLRLGLAGNEQFF. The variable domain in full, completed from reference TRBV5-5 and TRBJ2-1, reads DAGVTQSPTHLIKTRGQQVTLRCSPISGHKSVSWYQQVLGQGPQFIFQYYEKEERGRGNFPDRFSARQFPNYSSELNVNALLLGDSALYLCASSLRLGLAGNEQFFGPGTRLTVL.

The CDR3 DNA reads as TGTGCCTGGAGTGTACAACCCAATCAGCCCCAGCATTTT. It is translated as CAWSVQPNQPQHF. The genes are TRBV30 and TRBJ1-5; D not certain. The CDR3 has 13 amino acids. The V gene lost 0 bases and the J gene lost 3 bases, with 6 bases spanning the gap. Germline V lookup: CDR1 GTSNPN, CDR2 SVGIG (reference sequence).

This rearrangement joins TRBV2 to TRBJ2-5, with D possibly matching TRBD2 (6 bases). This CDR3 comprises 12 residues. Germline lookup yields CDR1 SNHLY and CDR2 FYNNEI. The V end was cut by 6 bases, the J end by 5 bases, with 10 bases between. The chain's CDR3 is CASRGTRETQYF. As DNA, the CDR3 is TGTGCCAGCAGGGGGACTCGTGAGACCCAGTACTTC.

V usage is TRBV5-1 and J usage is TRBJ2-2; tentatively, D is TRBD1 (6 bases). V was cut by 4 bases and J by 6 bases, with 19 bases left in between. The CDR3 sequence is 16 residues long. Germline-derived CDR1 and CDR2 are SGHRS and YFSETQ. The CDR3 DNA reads TGCGCCAGCAGCCCGTATTCAGGGGCGAAGGCCGGGGAGCTGTTTTTT. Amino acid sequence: CASSPYSGAKAGELFF.

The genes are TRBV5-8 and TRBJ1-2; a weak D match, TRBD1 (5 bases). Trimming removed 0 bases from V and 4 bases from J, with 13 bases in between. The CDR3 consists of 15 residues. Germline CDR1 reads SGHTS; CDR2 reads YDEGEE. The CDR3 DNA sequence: TGTGCCAGCAGCTTGGGACAGACATTCATCTATGGCTACACCTTC. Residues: CASSLGQTFIYGYTF.

For the CDR3, the DNA is TGTGCCAGCAGTGGATTCCAGGGGTTCAATGAAAAACTGTTTTTT. It specifies CASSGFQGFNEKLFF. The chain uses TRBV2 and TRBJ1-4; the D gene is possibly TRBD1 (6 bases). Trimming removed 4 bases from V and 5 bases from J, with 14 bases in between. The CDR3 runs to 15 residues. Germline loops: CDR1 SNHLY, CDR2 FYNNEI.

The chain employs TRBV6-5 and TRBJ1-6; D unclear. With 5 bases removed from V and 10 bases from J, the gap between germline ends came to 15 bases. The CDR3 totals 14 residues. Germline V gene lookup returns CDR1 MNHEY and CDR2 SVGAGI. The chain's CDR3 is CASSRSLRGSPLHF. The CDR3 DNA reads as TGTGCCAGCAGTCGCAGCCTGCGGGGATCACCCCTCCACTTT.

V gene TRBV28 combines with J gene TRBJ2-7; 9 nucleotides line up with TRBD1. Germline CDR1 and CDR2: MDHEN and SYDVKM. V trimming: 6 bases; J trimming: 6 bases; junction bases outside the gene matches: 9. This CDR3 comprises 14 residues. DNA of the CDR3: TGTGCCAGCAGACCGGGACAGGGCCTTCTCGAGCAGTACTTC. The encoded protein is CASRPGQGLLEQYF.

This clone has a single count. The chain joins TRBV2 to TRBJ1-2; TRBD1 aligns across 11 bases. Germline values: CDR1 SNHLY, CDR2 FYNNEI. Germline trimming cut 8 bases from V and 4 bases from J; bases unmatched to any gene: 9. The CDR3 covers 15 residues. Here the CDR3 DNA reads TGTGCCAGCGAGAAGGGACAGGGGGGATTCTATGGCTACACCTTC. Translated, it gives CASEKGQGGFYGYTF.

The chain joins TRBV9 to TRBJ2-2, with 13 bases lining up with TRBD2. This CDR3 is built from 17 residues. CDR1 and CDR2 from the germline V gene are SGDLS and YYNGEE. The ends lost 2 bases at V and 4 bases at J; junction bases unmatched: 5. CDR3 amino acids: CASSVGLAGSATGELFF. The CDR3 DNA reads TGTGCCAGCAGCGTGGGACTAGCGGGATCTGCCACCGGGGAGCTGTTTTTT.

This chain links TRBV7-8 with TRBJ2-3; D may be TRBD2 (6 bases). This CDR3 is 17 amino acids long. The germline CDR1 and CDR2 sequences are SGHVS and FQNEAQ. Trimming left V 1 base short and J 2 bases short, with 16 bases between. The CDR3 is CASSLGESGAYTDTQYF. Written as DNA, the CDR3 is TGTGCCAGCAGCTTAGGAGAGTCGGGAGCGTACACAGATACGCAGTATTTT.

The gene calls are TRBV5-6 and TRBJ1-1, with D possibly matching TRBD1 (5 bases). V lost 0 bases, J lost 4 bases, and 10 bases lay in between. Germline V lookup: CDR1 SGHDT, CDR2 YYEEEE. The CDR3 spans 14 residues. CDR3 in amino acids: CASSLEGYATEAFF. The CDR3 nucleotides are TGTGCCAGCAGCTTGGAGGGGTACGCCACTGAAGCTTTCTTT. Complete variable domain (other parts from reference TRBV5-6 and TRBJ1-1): DAGVTQSPTHLIKTRGQQVTLRCSPKSGHDTVSWYQQALGQGPQFIFQYYEEEERQRGNFPDRFSGHQFPNYSSELNVNALLLGDSALYLCASSLEGYATEAFFGQGTRLTVV.